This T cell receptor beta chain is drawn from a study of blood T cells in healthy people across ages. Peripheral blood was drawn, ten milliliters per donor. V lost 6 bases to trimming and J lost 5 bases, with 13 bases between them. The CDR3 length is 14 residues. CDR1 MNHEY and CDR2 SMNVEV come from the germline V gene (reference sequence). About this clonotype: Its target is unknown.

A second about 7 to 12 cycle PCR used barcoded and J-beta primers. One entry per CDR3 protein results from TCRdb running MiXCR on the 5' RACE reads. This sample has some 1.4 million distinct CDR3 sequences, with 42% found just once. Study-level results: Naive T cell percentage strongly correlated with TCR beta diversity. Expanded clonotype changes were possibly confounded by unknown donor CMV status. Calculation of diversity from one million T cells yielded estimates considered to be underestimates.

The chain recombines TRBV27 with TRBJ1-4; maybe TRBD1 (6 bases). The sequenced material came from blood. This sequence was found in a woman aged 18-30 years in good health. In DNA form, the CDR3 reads TGTGCCAGCAGCCTGGGACACCCAAATGAAAAACTGTTTTTT. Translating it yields CASSLGHPNEKLFF.